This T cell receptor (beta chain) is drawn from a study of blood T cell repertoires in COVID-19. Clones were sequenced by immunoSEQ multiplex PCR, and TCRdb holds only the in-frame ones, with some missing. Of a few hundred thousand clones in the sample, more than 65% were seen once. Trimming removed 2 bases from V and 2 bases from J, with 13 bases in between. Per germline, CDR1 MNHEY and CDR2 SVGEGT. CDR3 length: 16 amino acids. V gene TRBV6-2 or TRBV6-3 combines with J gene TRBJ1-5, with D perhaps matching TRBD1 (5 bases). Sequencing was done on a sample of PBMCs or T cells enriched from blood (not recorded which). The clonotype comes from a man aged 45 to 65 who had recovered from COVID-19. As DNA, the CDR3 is TGTGCCAGCAGTTACACCGGGACTTTGGGCAATCAGCCCCAGCATTTT. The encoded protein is CASSYTGTLGNQPQHF.